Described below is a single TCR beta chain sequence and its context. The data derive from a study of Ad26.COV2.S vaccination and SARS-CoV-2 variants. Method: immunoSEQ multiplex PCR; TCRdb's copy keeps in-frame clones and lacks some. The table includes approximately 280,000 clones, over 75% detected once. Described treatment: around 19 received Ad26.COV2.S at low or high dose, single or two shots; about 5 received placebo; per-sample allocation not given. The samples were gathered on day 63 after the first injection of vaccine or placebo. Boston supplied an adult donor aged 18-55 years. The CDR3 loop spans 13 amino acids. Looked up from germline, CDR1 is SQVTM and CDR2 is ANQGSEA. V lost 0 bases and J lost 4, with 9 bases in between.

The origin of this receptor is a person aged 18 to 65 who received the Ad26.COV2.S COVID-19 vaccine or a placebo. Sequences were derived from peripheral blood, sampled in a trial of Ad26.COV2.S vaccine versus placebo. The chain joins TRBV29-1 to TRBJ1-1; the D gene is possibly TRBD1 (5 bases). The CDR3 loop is CSVEEGRGTEAFF. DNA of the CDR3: TGCAGCGTTGAAGAAGGTAGGGGCACTGAAGCTTTCTTT.